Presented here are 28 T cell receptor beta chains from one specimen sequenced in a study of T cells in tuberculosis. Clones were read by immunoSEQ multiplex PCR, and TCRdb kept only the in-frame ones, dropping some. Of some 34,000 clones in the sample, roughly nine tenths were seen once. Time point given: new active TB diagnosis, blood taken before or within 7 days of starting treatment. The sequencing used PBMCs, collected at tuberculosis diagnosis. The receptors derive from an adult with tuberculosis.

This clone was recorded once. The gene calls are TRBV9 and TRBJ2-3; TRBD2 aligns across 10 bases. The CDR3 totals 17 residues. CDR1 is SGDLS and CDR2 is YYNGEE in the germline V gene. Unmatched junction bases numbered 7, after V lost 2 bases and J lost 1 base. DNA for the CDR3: TGTGCCAGCAGCGTGACACTAGCGGGACAAGGCACAGATACGCAGTATTTT. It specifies CASSVTLAGQGTDTQYF.

In DNA form, the CDR3 reads TGTGCCAGCTCCAGGGGGCTAGGAAGGGCGAACACTGAAGCTTTCTTT. Residues: CASSRGLGRANTEAFF. The V and J genes are TRBV6-6 and TRBJ1-1; the match to TRBD1 covers 8 bases. Per the germline V gene, CDR1 is MNHNY and CDR2 is SVGAGI (reference sequence). This CDR3 comprises 16 residues. The V gene end was trimmed by 8 bases and the J gene end by 1 base; junction bases not matched to a gene: 12.

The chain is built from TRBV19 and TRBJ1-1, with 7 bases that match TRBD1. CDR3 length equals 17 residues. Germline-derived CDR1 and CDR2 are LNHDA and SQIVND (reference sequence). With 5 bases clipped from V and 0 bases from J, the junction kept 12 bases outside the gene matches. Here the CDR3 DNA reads TGTGCCAGTAGTCCTGACAGGGTAGGGAGCTTGAACACTGAAGCTTTCTTT. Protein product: CASSPDRVGSLNTEAFF.

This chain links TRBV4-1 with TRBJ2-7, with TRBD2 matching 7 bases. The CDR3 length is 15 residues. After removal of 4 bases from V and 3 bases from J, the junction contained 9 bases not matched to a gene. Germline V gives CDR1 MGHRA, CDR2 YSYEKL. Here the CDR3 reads CASSPGTTGGYEQYF. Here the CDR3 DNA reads TGCGCCAGCAGCCCCGGGACCACGGGGGGCTACGAGCAGTACTTC.

As DNA, the CDR3 is TGTGCCAGCAGCCCCAAGACAGGGGGCGAAAACATTCAGTACTTC. Its translation: CASSPKTGGENIQYF. The chain couples TRBV2 to TRBJ2-4; 10 bases are shared with TRBD1. Germline lookup yields CDR1 SNHLY and CDR2 FYNNEI. CDR3 length equals 15 residues. The V gene end was trimmed by 6 bases and the J gene end by 5 bases; junction bases not matched to a gene: 7.

CDR3 coding DNA: TGTGCCAGCAGCCGCCAGGGTGTCTACGAGCAGTACTTC. Its protein product is CASSRQGVYEQYF. This chain uses TRBV5-4 with TRBJ2-7; maybe TRBD1 (5 bases). The V and J ends lost 4 bases and 3 bases respectively, with 11 bases between them. Germline loops: CDR1 SGHNT, CDR2 YYREEE (reference sequence). The CDR3 has 13 amino acids.

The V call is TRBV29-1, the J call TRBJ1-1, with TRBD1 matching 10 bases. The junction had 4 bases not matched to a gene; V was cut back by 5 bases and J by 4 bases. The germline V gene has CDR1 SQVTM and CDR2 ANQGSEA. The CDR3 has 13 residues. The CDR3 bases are TGCAGCGTTCAACGACAGGGGGCCACTGAAGCTTTCTTT. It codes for CSVQRQGATEAFF.

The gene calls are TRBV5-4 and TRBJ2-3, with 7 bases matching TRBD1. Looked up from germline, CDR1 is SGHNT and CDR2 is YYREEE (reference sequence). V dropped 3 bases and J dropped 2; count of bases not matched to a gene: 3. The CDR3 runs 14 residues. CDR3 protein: CASSSKGATDTQYF. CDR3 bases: TGTGCCAGCAGCTCCAAGGGGGCCACAGATACGCAGTATTTT.

The chain's CDR3 is CASSQDPSAGEAQETQYF. For the CDR3, the DNA is TGCGCCAGCAGCCAAGACCCCTCCGCGGGGGAGGCCCAAGAGACCCAGTACTTC. This rearrangement joins TRBV4-1 to TRBJ2-5; 7 bases align to TRBD2. The CDR3 consists of 18 residues. With 0 bases clipped from V and 1 base from J, the junction kept 11 bases outside the gene matches. Germline CDR1 and CDR2: MGHRA and YSYEKL.

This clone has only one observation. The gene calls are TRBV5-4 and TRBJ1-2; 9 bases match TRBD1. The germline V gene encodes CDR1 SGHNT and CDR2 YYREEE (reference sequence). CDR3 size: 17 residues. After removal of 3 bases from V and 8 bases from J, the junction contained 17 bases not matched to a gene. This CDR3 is CASSWMGQGSLSEGYTF. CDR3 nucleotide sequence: TGTGCCAGCAGCTGGATGGGACAGGGAAGTTTGTCGGAGGGCTACACCTTC.

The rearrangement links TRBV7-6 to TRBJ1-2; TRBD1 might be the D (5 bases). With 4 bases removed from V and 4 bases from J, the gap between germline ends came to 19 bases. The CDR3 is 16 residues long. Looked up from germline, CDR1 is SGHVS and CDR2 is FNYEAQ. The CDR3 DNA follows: TGTGCCAGCAGCTCAGATCAGGGAAGGGCTAGCTATGGCTACACCTTC. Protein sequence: CASSSDQGRASYGYTF.

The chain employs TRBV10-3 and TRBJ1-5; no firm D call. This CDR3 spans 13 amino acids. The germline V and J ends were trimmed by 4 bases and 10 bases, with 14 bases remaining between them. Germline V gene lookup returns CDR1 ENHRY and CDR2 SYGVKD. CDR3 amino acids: CAISADTSDPQHF. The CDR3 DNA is TGTGCCATCAGTGCAGACACCTCCGACCCCCAGCATTTT.

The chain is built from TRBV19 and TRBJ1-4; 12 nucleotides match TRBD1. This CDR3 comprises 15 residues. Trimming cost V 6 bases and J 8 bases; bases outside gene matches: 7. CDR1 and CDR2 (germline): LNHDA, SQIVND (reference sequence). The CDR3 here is CASSRGQGAGEKLFF. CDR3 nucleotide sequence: TGTGCCAGTAGCCGGGGACAGGGGGCAGGAGAAAAACTGTTTTTT.

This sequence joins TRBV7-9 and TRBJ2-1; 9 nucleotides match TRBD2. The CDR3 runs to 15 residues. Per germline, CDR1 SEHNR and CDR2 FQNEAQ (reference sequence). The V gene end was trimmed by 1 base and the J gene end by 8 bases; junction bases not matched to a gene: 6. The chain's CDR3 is CASSLVLAGLDEQFF. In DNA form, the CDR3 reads TGTGCCAGCAGCTTAGTTCTAGCGGGGTTGGATGAGCAGTTCTTC.

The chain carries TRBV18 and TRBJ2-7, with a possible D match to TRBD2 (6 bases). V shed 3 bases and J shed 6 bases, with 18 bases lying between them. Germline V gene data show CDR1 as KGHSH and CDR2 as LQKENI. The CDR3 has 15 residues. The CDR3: CASSPGDRRELEQYF. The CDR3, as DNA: TGTGCCAGCTCACCGGGGGATAGGAGGGAGCTCGAGCAGTACTTC.

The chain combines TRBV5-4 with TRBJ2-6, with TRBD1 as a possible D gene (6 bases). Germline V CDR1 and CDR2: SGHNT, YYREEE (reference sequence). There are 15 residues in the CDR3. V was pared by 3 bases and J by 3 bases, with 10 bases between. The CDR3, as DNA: TGTGCCAGCAGCTCCGGACAGATTGGGGCCAACGTCCTGACTTTC. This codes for CASSSGQIGANVLTF. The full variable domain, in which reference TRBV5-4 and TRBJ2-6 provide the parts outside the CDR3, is ETGVTQSPTHLIKTRGQQVTLRCSSQSGHNTVSWYQQALGQGPQFIFQYYREEENGRGNFPPRFSGLQFPNYSSELNVNALELDDSALYLCASSSGQIGANVLTFGAGSRLTVL.

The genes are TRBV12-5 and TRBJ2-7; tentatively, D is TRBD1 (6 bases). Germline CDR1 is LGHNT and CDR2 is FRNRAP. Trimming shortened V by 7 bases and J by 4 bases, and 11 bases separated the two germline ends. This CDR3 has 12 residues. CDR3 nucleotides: TGTGCTAGTGAGGGGGATAGGTACGAGCAGTACTTC. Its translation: CASEGDRYEQYF. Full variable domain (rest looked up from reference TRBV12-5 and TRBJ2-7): DARVTQTPRHKVTEMGQEVTMRCQPILGHNTVFWYRQTMMQGLELLAYFRNRAPLDDSGMPKDRFSAEMPDATLATLKIQPSEPRDSAVYFCASEGDRYEQYFGPGTRLTVT.

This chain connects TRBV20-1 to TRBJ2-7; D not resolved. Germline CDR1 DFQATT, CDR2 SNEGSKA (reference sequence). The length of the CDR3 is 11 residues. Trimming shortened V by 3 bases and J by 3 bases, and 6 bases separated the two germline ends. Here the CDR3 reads CSARIGYEQYF. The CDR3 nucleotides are TGCAGTGCTAGGATCGGCTACGAGCAGTACTTC.

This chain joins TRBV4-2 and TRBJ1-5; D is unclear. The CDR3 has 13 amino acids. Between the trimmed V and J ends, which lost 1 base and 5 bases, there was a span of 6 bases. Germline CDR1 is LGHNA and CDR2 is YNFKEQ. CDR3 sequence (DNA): TGTGCCAGCAGCCAAGCACTCGATCAGCCCCAGCATTTT. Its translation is CASSQALDQPQHF.

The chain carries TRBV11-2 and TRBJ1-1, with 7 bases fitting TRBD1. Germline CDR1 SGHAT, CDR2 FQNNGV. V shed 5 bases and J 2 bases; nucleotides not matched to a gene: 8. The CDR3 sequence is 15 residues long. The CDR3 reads CASSLNRGFNTEAFF. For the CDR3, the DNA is TGTGCCAGCAGCCTGAACAGGGGATTTAACACTGAAGCTTTCTTT.

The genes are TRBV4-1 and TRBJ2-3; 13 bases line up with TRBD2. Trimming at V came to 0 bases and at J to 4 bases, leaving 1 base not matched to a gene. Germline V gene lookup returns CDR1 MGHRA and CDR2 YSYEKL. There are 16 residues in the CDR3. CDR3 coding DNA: TGCGCCAGCAGCCAAGATACTAGCGGGGGGGCAGATACGCAGTATTTT. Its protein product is CASSQDTSGGADTQYF.

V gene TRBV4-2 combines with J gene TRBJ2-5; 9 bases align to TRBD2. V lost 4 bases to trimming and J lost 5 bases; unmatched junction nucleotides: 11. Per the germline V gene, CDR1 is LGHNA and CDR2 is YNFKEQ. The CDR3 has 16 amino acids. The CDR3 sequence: CASSPLAGGPEETQYF. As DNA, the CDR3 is TGTGCCAGCAGCCCCTTGGCGGGAGGGCCTGAGGAGACCCAGTACTTC.

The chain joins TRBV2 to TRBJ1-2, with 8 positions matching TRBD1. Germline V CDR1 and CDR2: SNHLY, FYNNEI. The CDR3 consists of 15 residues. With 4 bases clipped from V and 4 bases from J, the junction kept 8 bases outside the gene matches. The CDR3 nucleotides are TGTGCCAGCAGTGGAGGACAGGGCCTGTCCTATGGCTACACCTTC. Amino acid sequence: CASSGGQGLSYGYTF. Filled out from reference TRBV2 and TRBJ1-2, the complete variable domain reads EPEVTQTPSHQVTQMGQEVILRCVPISNHLYFYWYRQILGQKVEFLVSFYNNEISEKSEIFDDQFSVERPDGSNFTLKIRSTKLEDSAMYFCASSGGQGLSYGYTFGSGTRLTVV.

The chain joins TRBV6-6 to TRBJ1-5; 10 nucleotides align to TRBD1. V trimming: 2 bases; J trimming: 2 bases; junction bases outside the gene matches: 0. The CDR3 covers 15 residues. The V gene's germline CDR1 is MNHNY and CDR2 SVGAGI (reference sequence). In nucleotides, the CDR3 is TGTGCCAGCAGTTACGGGACAGGGGGCAATCAGCCCCAGCATTTT. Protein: CASSYGTGGNQPQHF.

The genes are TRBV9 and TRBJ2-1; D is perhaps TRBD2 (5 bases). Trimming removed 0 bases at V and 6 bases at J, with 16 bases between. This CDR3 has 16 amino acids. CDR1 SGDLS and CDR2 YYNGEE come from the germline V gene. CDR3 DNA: TGTGCCAGCAGCGTAGGGTTAGCGCGAGTTGTCAATGAGCAGTTCTTC. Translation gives CASSVGLARVVNEQFF. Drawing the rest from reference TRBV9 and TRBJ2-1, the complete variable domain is DSGVTQTPKHLITATGQRVTLRCSPRSGDLSVYWYQQSLDQGLQFLIQYYNGEERAKGNILERFSAQQFPDLHSELNLSSLELGDSALYFCASSVGLARVVNEQFFGPGTRLTVL.

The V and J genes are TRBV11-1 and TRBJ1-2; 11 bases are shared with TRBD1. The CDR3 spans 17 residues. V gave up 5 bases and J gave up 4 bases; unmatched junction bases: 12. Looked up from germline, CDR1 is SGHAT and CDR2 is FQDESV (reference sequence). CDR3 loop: CASSGGTGGRSRYGYTF. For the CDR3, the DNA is TGTGCCAGCAGCGGTGGGACAGGGGGAAGGAGTCGCTATGGCTACACCTTC.

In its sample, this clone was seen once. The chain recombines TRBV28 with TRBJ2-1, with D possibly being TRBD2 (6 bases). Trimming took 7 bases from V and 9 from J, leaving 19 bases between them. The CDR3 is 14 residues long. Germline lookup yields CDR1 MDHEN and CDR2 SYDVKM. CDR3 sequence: CASTLFRKGGEQFF. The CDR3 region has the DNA TGTGCCAGCACCTTGTTTAGAAAGGGAGGTGAGCAGTTCTTC.

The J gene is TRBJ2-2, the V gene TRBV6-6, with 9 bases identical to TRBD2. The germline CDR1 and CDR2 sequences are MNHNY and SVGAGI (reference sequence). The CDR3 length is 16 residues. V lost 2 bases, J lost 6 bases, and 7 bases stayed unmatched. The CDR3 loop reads CASSYPVGTSPGELFF. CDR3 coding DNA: TGTGCCAGCAGTTACCCAGTCGGGACTAGCCCCGGGGAGCTGTTTTTT.